Listed here is a single TCR beta chain. Its cognate antigen is unknown. At one boundary the junction diverges from the germline segment, which might be a read error. Other DNA sequences in this specimen translate into the identical CDR3. This entry is derived from a study of cytomegalovirus exposure and HLA in healthy donors. Study-wide points: Donors were assumed by presence/absence analyses to have roughly uniform sequencing depth. A later analysis showed TCR association rates differing by HLA locus, peaking at DRB1 and lowest at HLA-C.

Amplification used 60 Vbeta primers and 13 Jbeta primers. Assay: immunoSEQ multiplex PCR; the TCRdb copy retains only in-frame clones and omits some. The data hold about 55,000 clones, with around four fifths observed a single time. These donors, healthy bone marrow donors, were studied. The material sequenced was PBMCs. The receptor comes from a man younger than 40 in good health and CMV-seronegative.

CDR3 protein: CASSLGALGANVLTF. CDR3 sequence (DNA): TGTGCCAGCAGCTTAGGGGCATTAGGGGCTAACGTCCTGACTTTC. The chain links TRBV7-2 to TRBJ2-6, with a possible D match to TRBD1 (5 bases). This CDR3 region has 15 residues. The V gene's germline CDR1 is SGHTA and CDR2 FQGNSA.